This is a list of T cell receptor beta chains from one sample in a study of technical replicates of blood from a handful of donors. Some clones are missing from TCRdb's copy, which holds only in-frame ones; the method was immunoSEQ multiplex PCR. The sample has more than 65,000 clones; 90% to 95% are singletons. The sequenced material came from T cells isolated from PBMCs. The receptor source for this set is a human donor in good health. Some clones in this sample may be carry-over from other donors' samples. Both conserved end residues are part of each CDR3. D genes are given only for firm matches. Where a row states a size, it is once, few, many or the class of an expanded clone; other rows omit it.

d_call: .
j_call: TRBJ1-1
clone_size: .
v_call: TRBV11-2
cdr3_aa: CASSFRTPVMNTEAFF
cdr3_nt: TGTGCCAGCAGCTTTCGGACACCTGTCATGAACACTGAAGCTTTCTTT

d_call: .
j_call: TRBJ2-7
clone_size: .
v_call: TRBV28
cdr3_aa: CASSAPFVTYEQYF
cdr3_nt: TGTGCCAGCAGCGCGCCCTTCGTAACCTACGAGCAGTACTTC

d_call: TRBD2
j_call: TRBJ2-7
clone_size: .
v_call: TRBV5-1
cdr3_aa: CASSLGVGTSDEQYF
cdr3_nt: TGCGCCAGCAGCTTGGGGGTTGGGACTAGCGACGAGCAGTACTTC

d_call: .
j_call: TRBJ1-2
clone_size: .
v_call: TRBV9
cdr3_aa: CASSSGAAGYTF
cdr3_nt: TGTGCCAGCAGCTCAGGGGCTGCTGGCTACACCTTC

d_call: .
j_call: TRBJ1-4
clone_size: .
v_call: TRBV30
cdr3_aa: CAWSAGGGGNNEKLFF
cdr3_nt: TGTGCCTGGAGCGCGGGGGGAGGCGGTAATAATGAAAAACTGTTTTTT

d_call: .
j_call: TRBJ1-4
clone_size: .
v_call: TRBV7-6
cdr3_aa: CASSPTTGQSNEKLFF
cdr3_nt: TGTGCCAGCAGCCCCACGACTGGACAGAGTAATGAAAAACTGTTTTTT

d_call: TRBD2
j_call: TRBJ2-1
clone_size: .
v_call: TRBV28
cdr3_aa: CASSLRIISGGSSYNEQFF
cdr3_nt: TGTGCCAGCAGTCTACGTATTATATCTGGCGGGAGCTCCTACAATGAGCAGTTCTTC

d_call: TRBD1
j_call: TRBJ2-1
clone_size: .
v_call: TRBV11-2
cdr3_aa: CASSLAGGSYNEQFF
cdr3_nt: TGTGCCAGCAGCTTAGCAGGGGGCTCCTACAATGAGCAGTTCTTC

d_call: .
j_call: TRBJ1-1
clone_size: .
v_call: TRBV4-1
cdr3_aa: CASSQARPENTEAFF
cdr3_nt: TGCGCCAGCAGCCAAGCCCGTCCAGAGAACACTGAAGCTTTCTTT

d_call: TRBD1
j_call: TRBJ1-2
clone_size: .
v_call: TRBV11-3
cdr3_aa: CASSSHRGVNYGYTF
cdr3_nt: TGTGCCAGCAGCTCACACAGGGGAGTGAACTATGGCTACACCTTC

d_call: .
j_call: TRBJ1-4
clone_size: .
v_call: TRBV6-5
cdr3_aa: CASSILGGPGEKLFF
cdr3_nt: TGTGCCAGCAGTATCCTGGGGGGGCCAGGTGAAAAACTGTTTTTT

d_call: TRBD2
j_call: TRBJ2-7
clone_size: .
v_call: TRBV6-5
cdr3_aa: CASSYHASGSSYEQYF
cdr3_nt: TGTGCCAGCAGTTACCACGCCAGCGGGAGCTCCTACGAGCAGTACTTC

d_call: .
j_call: TRBJ2-7
clone_size: .
v_call: TRBV30
cdr3_aa: CAWGDTHYEQYF
cdr3_nt: TGTGCCTGGGGGGACACCCACTACGAGCAGTACTTC

d_call: .
j_call: TRBJ1-5
clone_size: .
v_call: TRBV5-1
cdr3_aa: CASSLAGSNQPQHF
cdr3_nt: TGCGCCAGCAGCTTGGCCGGGAGCAATCAGCCCCAGCATTTT

d_call: TRBD2
j_call: TRBJ2-3
clone_size: few
v_call: TRBV7-9
cdr3_aa: CASSLDSGLPTDTQYF
cdr3_nt: TGTGCCAGCAGCTTAGACTCGGGACTACCCACAGATACGCAGTATTTT

d_call: TRBD2
j_call: TRBJ2-2
clone_size: .
v_call: TRBV7-3
cdr3_aa: CASSSTGTSTGELFF
cdr3_nt: TGTGCCAGCAGCTCCACCGGGACTAGCACCGGGGAGCTGTTTTTT

d_call: TRBD1
j_call: TRBJ2-3
clone_size: .
v_call: TRBV28
cdr3_aa: CASSLIMDRGADTQYF
cdr3_nt: TGTGCCAGCAGTTTAATCATGGACAGGGGAGCAGATACGCAGTATTTT

d_call: TRBD1
j_call: TRBJ1-2
clone_size: .
v_call: TRBV7-9
cdr3_aa: CASSWTGNSYGYTF
cdr3_nt: TGTGCCAGCAGCTGGACAGGTAACAGCTATGGCTACACCTTC

d_call: TRBD1
j_call: TRBJ1-3
clone_size: .
v_call: TRBV5-1
cdr3_aa: CASSPETGVLGNTIYF
cdr3_nt: TGCGCCAGCAGCCCAGAGACAGGGGTCCTCGGAAACACCATATATTTT

d_call: TRBD1
j_call: TRBJ1-2
clone_size: .
v_call: TRBV29-1
cdr3_aa: CSVEGTGINYGYTF
cdr3_nt: TGCAGCGTTGAGGGGACAGGGATAAACTATGGCTACACCTTC

d_call: .
j_call: TRBJ1-6
clone_size: .
v_call: TRBV11-3
cdr3_aa: CASSSLGRNSPLHF
cdr3_nt: TGTGCCAGCAGCTCACTTGGTCGGAATTCACCCCTCCACTTT

d_call: .
j_call: TRBJ2-7
clone_size: .
v_call: TRBV6-6
cdr3_aa: CASGQDITYEQYF
cdr3_nt: TGTGCCAGCGGCCAGGACATTACCTACGAGCAGTACTTC

d_call: TRBD2
j_call: TRBJ2-5
clone_size: once
v_call: TRBV7-9
cdr3_aa: CASSFPGLAGGPQETQYF
cdr3_nt: TGTGCCAGCAGCTTTCCCGGACTAGCGGGGGGTCCCCAAGAGACCCAGTACTTC

d_call: TRBD1
j_call: TRBJ1-1
clone_size: .
v_call: TRBV7-6
cdr3_aa: CASSHRGVNEAFF
cdr3_nt: TGTGCCAGCAGTCACAGGGGAGTGAATGAAGCTTTCTTT

d_call: TRBD2
j_call: TRBJ2-1
clone_size: .
v_call: TRBV6-1
cdr3_aa: CASRDMTSGGHEQFF
cdr3_nt: TGTGCCAGCAGAGATATGACTAGCGGGGGACATGAGCAGTTCTTC

d_call: TRBD2
j_call: TRBJ2-1
clone_size: .
v_call: TRBV4-1
cdr3_aa: CASSQGRGGYNEQFF
cdr3_nt: TGCGCCAGCAGCCAAGGCCGGGGGGGCTACAATGAGCAGTTCTTC

d_call: TRBD1
j_call: TRBJ1-1
clone_size: .
v_call: TRBV19
cdr3_aa: CASSIEPGQGAVNTEAFF
cdr3_nt: TGTGCCAGTAGTATAGAACCGGGACAGGGGGCCGTGAACACTGAAGCTTTCTTT

d_call: .
j_call: TRBJ2-2
clone_size: few
v_call: TRBV28
cdr3_aa: CASSMRARRARNTGELFF
cdr3_nt: TGTGCCAGCAGCATGAGGGCTAGACGGGCGCGGAACACCGGGGAGCTGTTTTTT

d_call: .
j_call: TRBJ1-5
clone_size: .
v_call: TRBV7-9
cdr3_aa: CASSPNRDNQPQHF
cdr3_nt: TGTGCCAGCAGCCCAAACAGGGACAATCAGCCCCAGCATTTT

d_call: TRBD2
j_call: TRBJ2-3
clone_size: once
v_call: TRBV19
cdr3_aa: CASSAQRGLIDTQYF
cdr3_nt: TGTGCCAGTAGTGCCCAGCGGGGCCTCATAGATACGCAGTATTTT

d_call: TRBD2
j_call: TRBJ2-2
clone_size: .
v_call: TRBV5-1
cdr3_aa: CASSLGAGGPAGELFF
cdr3_nt: TGCGCCAGCAGCTTGGGAGCGGGAGGACCAGCCGGGGAGCTGTTTTTT

d_call: TRBD2
j_call: TRBJ2-7
clone_size: once
v_call: TRBV19
cdr3_aa: CASSIAGSGRANDEQYF
cdr3_nt: TGTGCCAGTAGTATAGCCGGCAGCGGGAGGGCCAACGACGAGCAGTACTTC

d_call: TRBD2
j_call: TRBJ2-1
clone_size: .
v_call: TRBV7-3
cdr3_aa: CASSTGGGYNEQFF
cdr3_nt: TGTGCCAGCAGCACCGGGGGGGGCTACAATGAGCAGTTCTTC

d_call: .
j_call: TRBJ1-1
clone_size: once
v_call: TRBV6-5
cdr3_aa: CASTREGNTEAFF
cdr3_nt: TGTGCCAGCACGAGGGAGGGGAACACTGAAGCTTTCTTT

d_call: .
j_call: TRBJ2-7
clone_size: .
v_call: TRBV7-9
cdr3_aa: CASSITYEQYF
cdr3_nt: TGTGCCAGCAGCATAACCTACGAGCAGTACTTC

d_call: .
j_call: TRBJ2-1
clone_size: .
v_call: TRBV4-1
cdr3_aa: CASRGLDYNEQFF
cdr3_nt: TGCGCCAGCAGGGGACTGGACTACAATGAGCAGTTCTTC

d_call: .
j_call: TRBJ2-7
clone_size: .
v_call: TRBV29-1
cdr3_aa: CSVVHYEQYF
cdr3_nt: TGCAGCGTTGTCCACTACGAGCAGTACTTC

d_call: TRBD1
j_call: TRBJ1-2
clone_size: .
v_call: TRBV2
cdr3_aa: CASSGQGLGFGYTF
cdr3_nt: TGTGCCAGCAGTGGACAGGGGCTAGGATTCGGCTACACCTTC

d_call: .
j_call: TRBJ1-2
clone_size: .
v_call: TRBV30
cdr3_aa: CAWISGKGGYTF
cdr3_nt: TGTGCCTGGATTTCGGGGAAGGGAGGCTACACCTTC

d_call: TRBD1
j_call: TRBJ1-1
clone_size: .
v_call: TRBV6-6
cdr3_aa: CASSYSPGQGATEAFF
cdr3_nt: TGTGCCAGCAGTTACTCACCGGGACAGGGGGCCACTGAAGCTTTCTTT

d_call: TRBD2
j_call: TRBJ2-7
clone_size: .
v_call: TRBV29-1
cdr3_aa: CSATDAMRETYEQYF
cdr3_nt: TGCAGCGCCACAGACGCTATGCGGGAGACCTACGAGCAGTACTTC

d_call: .
j_call: TRBJ2-6
clone_size: .
v_call: TRBV6-5
cdr3_aa: CASSGRVPGANVLTF
cdr3_nt: TGTGCCAGCAGTGGCAGGGTGCCCGGGGCCAACGTCCTGACTTTC

d_call: .
j_call: TRBJ2-2
clone_size: .
v_call: TRBV15
cdr3_aa: CATRVREVLDTGELFF
cdr3_nt: TGTGCCACCAGAGTCAGGGAGGTTCTGGACACCGGGGAGCTGTTTTTT

d_call: .
j_call: TRBJ2-2
clone_size: .
v_call: TRBV6-1
cdr3_aa: CASSESRVSSTGELFF
cdr3_nt: TGTGCCAGCAGTGAAAGTCGGGTATCCAGCACCGGGGAGCTGTTTTTT

d_call: TRBD2
j_call: TRBJ2-7
clone_size: .
v_call: TRBV6-1
cdr3_aa: CASTGGYEQYF
cdr3_nt: TGTGCCAGCACGGGGGGCTACGAGCAGTACTTC

d_call: .
j_call: TRBJ2-7
clone_size: .
v_call: TRBV5-1
cdr3_aa: CASSLRHVGYEQYF
cdr3_nt: TGCGCCAGCAGCCTACGACATGTGGGCTACGAGCAGTACTTC

d_call: .
j_call: TRBJ1-3
clone_size: .
v_call: TRBV19
cdr3_aa: CASSMRATYSGNTIYF
cdr3_nt: TGTGCCAGTAGTATGAGAGCCACTTACTCTGGAAACACCATATATTTT

d_call: .
j_call: TRBJ1-1
clone_size: .
v_call: TRBV15
cdr3_aa: CATSRDRSMNTEAFF
cdr3_nt: TGTGCCACCAGCAGAGACAGGTCCATGAACACTGAAGCTTTCTTT

d_call: TRBD1
j_call: TRBJ2-7
clone_size: .
v_call: TRBV27
cdr3_aa: CASSWTGIQDEQYF
cdr3_nt: TGTGCCAGCAGTTGGACAGGGATTCAGGACGAGCAGTACTTC

d_call: .
j_call: TRBJ2-1
clone_size: .
v_call: TRBV20-1
cdr3_aa: CSAVYNEQFF
cdr3_nt: TGCAGTGCCGTCTACAATGAGCAGTTCTTC

d_call: .
j_call: TRBJ2-3
clone_size: .
v_call: TRBV29-1
cdr3_aa: CSVGLGPYTQYF
cdr3_nt: TGCAGCGTTGGGCTGGGGCCTTATACGCAGTATTTT

d_call: TRBD1
j_call: TRBJ1-2
clone_size: .
v_call: TRBV5-6
cdr3_aa: CASSLGQGAYYGYTF
cdr3_nt: TGTGCCAGCAGCTTGGGACAGGGGGCATACTATGGCTACACCTTC

d_call: .
j_call: TRBJ2-1
clone_size: .
v_call: TRBV4-1
cdr3_aa: CASSQQLAHNEQFF
cdr3_nt: TGCGCCAGCAGCCAACAGCTAGCGCACAATGAGCAGTTCTTC